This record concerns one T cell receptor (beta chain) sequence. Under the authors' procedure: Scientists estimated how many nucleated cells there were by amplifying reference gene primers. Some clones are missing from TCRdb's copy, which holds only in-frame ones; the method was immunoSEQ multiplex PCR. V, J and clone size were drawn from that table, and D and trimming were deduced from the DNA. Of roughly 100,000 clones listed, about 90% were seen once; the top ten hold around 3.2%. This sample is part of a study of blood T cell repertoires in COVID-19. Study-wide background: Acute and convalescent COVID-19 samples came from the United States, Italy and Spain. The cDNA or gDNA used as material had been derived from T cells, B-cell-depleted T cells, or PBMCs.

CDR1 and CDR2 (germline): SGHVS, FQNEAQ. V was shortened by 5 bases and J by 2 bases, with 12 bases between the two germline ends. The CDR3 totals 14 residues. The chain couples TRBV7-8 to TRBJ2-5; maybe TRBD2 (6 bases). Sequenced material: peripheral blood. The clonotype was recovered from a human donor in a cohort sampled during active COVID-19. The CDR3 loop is CASSPRDWQETQYF. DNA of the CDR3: TGTGCCAGCAGCCCCCGGGACTGGCAAGAGACCCAGTACTTC. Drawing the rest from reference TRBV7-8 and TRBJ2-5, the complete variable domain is GAGVSQSPRYKVAKRGQDVALRCDPISGHVSLFWYQQALGQGPEFLTYFQNEAQLDKSGLPSDRFFAERPEGSVSTLKIQRTQQEDSAVYLCASSPRDWQETQYFGPGTRLLVL.